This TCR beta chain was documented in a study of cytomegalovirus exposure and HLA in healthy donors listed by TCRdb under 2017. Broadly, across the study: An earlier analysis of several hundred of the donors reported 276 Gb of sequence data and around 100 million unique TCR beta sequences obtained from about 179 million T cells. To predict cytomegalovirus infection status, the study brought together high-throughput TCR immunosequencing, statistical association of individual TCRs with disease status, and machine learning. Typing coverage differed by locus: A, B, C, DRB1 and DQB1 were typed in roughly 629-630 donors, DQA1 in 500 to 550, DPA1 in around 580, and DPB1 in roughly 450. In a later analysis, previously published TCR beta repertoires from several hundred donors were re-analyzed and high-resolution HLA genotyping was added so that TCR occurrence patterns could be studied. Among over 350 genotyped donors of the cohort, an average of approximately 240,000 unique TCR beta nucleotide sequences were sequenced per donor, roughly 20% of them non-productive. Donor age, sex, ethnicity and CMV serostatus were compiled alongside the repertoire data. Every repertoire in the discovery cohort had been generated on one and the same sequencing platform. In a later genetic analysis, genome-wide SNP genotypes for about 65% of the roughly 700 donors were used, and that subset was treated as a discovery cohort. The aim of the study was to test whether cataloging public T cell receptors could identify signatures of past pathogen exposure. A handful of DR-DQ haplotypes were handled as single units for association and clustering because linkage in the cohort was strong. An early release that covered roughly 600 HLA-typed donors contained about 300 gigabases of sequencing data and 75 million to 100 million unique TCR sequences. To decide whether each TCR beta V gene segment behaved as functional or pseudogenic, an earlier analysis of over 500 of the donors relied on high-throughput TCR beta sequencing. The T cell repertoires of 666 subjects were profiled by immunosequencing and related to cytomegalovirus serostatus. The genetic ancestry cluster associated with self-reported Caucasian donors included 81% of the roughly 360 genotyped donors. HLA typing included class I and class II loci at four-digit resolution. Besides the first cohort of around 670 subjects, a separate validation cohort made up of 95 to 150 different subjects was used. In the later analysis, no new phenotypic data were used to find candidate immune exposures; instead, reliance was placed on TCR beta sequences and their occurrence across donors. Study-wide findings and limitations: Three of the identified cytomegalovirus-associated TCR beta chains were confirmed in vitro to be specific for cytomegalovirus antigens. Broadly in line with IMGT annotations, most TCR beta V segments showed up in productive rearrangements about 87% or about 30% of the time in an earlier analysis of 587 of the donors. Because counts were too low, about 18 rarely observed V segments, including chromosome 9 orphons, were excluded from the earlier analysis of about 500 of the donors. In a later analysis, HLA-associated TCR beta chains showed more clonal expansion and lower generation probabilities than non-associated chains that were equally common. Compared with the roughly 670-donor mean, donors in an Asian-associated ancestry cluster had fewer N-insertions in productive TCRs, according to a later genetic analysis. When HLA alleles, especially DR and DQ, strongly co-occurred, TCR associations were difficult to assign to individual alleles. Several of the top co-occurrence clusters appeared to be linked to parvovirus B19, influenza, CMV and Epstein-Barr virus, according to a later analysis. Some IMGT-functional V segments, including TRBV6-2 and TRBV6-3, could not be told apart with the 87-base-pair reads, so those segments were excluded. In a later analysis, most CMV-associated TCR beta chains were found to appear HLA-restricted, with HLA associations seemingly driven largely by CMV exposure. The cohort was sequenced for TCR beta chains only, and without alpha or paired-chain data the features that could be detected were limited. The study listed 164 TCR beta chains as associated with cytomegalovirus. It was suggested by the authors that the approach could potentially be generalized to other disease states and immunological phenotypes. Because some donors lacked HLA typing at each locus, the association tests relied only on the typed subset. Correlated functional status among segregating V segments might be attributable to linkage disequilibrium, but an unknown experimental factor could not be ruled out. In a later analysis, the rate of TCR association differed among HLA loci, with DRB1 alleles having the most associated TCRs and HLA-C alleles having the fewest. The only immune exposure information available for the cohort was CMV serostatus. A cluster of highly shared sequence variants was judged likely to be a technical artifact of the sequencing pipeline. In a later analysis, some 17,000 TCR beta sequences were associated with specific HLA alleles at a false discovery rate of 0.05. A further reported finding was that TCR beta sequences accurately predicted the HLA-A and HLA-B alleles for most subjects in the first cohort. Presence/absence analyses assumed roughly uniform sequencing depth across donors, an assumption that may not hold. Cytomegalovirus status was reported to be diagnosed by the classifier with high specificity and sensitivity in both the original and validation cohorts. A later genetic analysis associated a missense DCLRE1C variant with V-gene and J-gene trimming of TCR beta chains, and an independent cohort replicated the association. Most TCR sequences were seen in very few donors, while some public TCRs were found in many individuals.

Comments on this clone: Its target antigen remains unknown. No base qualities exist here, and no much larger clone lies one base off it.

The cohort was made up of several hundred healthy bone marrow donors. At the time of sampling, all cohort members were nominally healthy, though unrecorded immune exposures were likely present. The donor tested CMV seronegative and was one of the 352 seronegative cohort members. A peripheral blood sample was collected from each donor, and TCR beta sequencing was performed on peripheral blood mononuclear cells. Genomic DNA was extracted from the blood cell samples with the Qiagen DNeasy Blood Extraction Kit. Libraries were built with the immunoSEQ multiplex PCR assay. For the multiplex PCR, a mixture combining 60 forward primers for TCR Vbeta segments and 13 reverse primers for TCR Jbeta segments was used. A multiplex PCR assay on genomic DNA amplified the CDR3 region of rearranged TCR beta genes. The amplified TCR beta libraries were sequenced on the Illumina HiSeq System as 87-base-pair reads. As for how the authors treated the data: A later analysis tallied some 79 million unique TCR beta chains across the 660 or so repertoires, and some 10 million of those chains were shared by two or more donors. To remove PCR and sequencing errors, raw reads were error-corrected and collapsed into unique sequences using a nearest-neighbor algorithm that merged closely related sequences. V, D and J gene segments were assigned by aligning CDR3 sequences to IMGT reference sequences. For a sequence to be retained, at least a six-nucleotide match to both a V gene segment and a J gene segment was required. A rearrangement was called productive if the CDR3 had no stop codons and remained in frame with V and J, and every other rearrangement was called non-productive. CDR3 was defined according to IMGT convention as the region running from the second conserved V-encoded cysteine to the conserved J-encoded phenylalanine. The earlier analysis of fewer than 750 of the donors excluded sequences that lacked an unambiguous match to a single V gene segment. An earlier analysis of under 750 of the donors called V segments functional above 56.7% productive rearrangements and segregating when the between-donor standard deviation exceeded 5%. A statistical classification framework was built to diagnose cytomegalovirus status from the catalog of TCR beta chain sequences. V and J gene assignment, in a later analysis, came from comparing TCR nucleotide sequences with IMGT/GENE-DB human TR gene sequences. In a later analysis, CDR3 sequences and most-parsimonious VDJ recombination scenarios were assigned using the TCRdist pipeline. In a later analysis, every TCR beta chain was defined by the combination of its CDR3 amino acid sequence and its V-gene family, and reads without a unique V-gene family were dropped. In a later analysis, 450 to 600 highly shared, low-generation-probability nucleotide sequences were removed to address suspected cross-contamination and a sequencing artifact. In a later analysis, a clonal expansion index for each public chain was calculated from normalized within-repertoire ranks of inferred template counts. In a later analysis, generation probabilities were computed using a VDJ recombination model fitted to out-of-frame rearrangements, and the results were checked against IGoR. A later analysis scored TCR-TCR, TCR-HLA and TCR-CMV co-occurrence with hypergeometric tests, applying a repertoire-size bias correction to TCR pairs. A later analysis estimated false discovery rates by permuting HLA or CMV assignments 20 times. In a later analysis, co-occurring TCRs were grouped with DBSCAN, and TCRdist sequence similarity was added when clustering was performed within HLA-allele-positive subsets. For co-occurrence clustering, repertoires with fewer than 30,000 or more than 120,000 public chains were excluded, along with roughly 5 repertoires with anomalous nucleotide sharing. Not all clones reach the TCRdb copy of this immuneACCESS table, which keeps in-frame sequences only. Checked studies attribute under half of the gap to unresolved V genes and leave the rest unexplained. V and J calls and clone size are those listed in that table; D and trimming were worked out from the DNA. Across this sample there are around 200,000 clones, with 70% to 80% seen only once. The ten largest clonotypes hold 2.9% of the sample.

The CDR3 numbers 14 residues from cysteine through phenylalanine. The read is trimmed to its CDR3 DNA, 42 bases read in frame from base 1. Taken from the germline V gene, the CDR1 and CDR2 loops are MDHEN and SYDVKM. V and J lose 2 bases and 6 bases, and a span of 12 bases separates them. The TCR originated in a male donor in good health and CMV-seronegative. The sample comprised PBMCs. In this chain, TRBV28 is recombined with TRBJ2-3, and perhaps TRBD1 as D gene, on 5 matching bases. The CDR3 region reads CASSLRDRADTQYF. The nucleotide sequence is TGTGCCAGCAGTTTACGAGACAGAGCGGATACGCAGTATTTT.